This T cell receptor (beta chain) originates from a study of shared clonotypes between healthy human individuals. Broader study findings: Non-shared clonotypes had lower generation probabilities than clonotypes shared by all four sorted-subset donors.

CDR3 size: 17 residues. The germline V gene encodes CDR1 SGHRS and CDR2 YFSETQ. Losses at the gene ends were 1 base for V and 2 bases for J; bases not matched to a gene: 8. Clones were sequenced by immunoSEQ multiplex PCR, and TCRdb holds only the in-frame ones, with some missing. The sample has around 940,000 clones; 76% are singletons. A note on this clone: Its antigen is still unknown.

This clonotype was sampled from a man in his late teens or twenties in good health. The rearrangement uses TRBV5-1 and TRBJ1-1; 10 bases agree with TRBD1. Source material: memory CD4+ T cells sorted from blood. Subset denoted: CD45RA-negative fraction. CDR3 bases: TGCGCCAGCAGCTTGTCCCGGGACAGGGGAACAAACACTGAAGCTTTCTTT. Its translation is CASSLSRDRGTNTEAFF.